Here is one T cell receptor beta chain with its context. Its antigen target is currently unknown. No much larger clone exists at a distance of one base, and base qualities are not known. Using the deep immunoSEQ assay, multiplex PCR amplified TCR CDR3 regions from genomic DNA. Genomic DNA extracted from each cell subset was distributed evenly over all wells of several immunoSEQ 96-well plates, and each plate served as one replicate. For sorted subsets, approximately 200 ng of genomic DNA, equivalent to some 33,000 T cell genomes, went into each replicate PCR. Purified libraries were quantified with a Qubit 3.0 fluorometer, sized on a Bioanalyzer 2100, and re-quantified with the KAPA Library Quantification kit. Every immunoSEQ 96-well plate was sequenced on a separate single-read 150-cycle Illumina NextSeq 550 flow cell. From the authors' description of their analysis: The immunoSEQ output contained only junctional sequences without quality scores, so filtering could not match that applied to full-length reads. Sequences were annotated with PyIR, a Python wrapper for IgBLAST v1.9, and V/J genes and CDR3 were assigned using IMGT germline references. Reads were removed for weak V/J assignments (E-value above 1e-6), missing CDR3, stop codons, out-of-frame junctions, or ambiguous translated residues. V3J clonotypes were defined by identical inferred V gene, J gene, and CDR3 amino acid sequence. The percentage overlap between two repertoires was calculated by dividing the number of shared unique clonotypes by the size of the smaller repertoire. RTK rarefaction, the Chao1 estimator, and Recon v2.1 estimates of unobserved clonotypes were used to assess repertoire richness. For all TCRbeta clonotypes obtained by the gDNA method from a few donors, generation probabilities were computed with OLGA. TCRdb provides this immuneACCESS table in a form limited to in-frame rearrangements. Some clones are lacking; in checked studies, under half of them reflect an unresolved V gene, and why the rest are absent is not known. V, J and clone size reflect that table, while D and trimming were determined from the DNA. The sample yields 1.5 million to 2.5 million clones; about 95% were counted once. Approximately 1.2% of the sample comes from the top ten.

This entry comes from a study of shared clonotypes between healthy human individuals (dated by TCRdb to the early 2020s). Regarding the research as a whole: A few men and a couple of women, aged 18 to 49 years, made up the cohort. Per donor, leukapheresis produced somewhere between about 0.94 and 9 billion PBMCs. Libraries were prepared and TCR repertoires were sequenced by different laboratories using diverse techniques, in order to increase sequencing depth and limit assay-specific biases. To estimate repertoire size and how much clonotype sharing occurs between individuals, the study deeply sequenced the blood TCR repertoires of about 5 healthy adults. For each donor, three plates each were used for CD4 naive and CD4 memory, two plates were used for CD8 naive, and one plate was used for CD8 memory.

Trimming removed 1 base from V and 0 bases from J, leaving 11 bases between the germline ends. Its CDR3 holds 16 amino acids, cysteine through phenylalanine. Left in the record is the CDR3 DNA by itself, 48 bases read in frame from the first base. The germline V gene specifies MGHRA as CDR1 and YSYEKL as CDR2. CD8 naive samples were obtained by positive selection for CCR7 among CD45RO-negative cells, yielding a CD45RA+CCR7+ population from which TemRA cells were excluded. Donors were healthy HIV-negative adults with no recently reported acute infections or vaccinations. Only Caucasian adults living in Nashville, Tennessee, USA were represented among the donors. Blood was collected by leukapheresis, and PBMCs were isolated by Ficoll-Histopaque density gradient centrifugation and then cryopreserved in liquid nitrogen vapor phase. Analytical flow cytometry was used to check the purity and quantity of every magnetically sorted T cell population. Each sorted fraction had its genomic DNA isolated and then quantified by UV absorbance on a Nanodrop 2000c.

What the research found in general, with its limitations: Compared with non-shared clonotypes, clonotypes shared by all four sorted-subset donors had higher generation probabilities. The genetic and exposure-history diversity represented was limited by the small number of donors. Sharing across a few donors was observed for 5% to 6.5% of naive CD4, less than 4% of naive CD8, over 2% of memory CD4, and 0.4% of memory CD8 clonotypes. Only blood was sampled, and tissue TCR repertoires likely differ from those in blood. Larger estimated clonotype richness was generally found for naive subsets than for memory subsets. Based on pairwise subsampling, the degree of clonotype sharing among donors was expected to be affected by sequencing depth. Even with the large sequencing depth, rarefaction of the sorted-subset datasets indicated that sequencing was incomplete.

The chain employs TRBV4-1 and TRBJ2-3; the D match is possibly TRBD1 or TRBD2, with 5 bases aligned in each. Sequencing input: naive CD8+ T cells sorted from blood. Read against the paper, the sample's cell subset or site label means: CD45RA+CCR7+. The TCR originated in a man between 18 and 35 years old in good health. The CDR3 loop reads CASSQGSRESTDTQYF. At the DNA level, the sequence is TGCGCCAGCAGCCAAGGGAGCAGGGAGAGCACAGATACGCAGTATTTT.